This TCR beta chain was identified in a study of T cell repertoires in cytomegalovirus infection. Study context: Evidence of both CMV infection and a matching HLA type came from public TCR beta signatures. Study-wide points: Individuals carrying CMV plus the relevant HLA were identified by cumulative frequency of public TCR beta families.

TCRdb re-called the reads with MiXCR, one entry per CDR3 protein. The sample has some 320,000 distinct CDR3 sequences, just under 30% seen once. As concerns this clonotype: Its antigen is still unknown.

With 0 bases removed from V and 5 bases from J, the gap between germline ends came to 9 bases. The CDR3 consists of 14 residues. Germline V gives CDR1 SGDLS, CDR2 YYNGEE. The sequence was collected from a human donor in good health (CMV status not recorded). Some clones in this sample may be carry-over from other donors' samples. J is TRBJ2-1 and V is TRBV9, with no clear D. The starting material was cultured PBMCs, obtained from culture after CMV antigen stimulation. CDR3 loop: CASSVVGRHNEQFF. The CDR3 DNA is TGTGCCAGCAGCGTAGTTGGCCGCCACAATGAGCAGTTCTTC.